The next 17 T cell receptor beta chains were all read from a single sample in a study of early T cells in non-severe SARS-CoV-2 infection. TCRdb used MiXCR to reprocess the 5' RACE reads, holding one entry per CDR3 protein. The profile shows fewer than 85,000 distinct CDR3 sequences, around 12% of them singletons. Specimen: whole blood. These receptors all come from an adult who was a healthcare worker with PCR-confirmed SARS-CoV-2 infection or an uninfected control (not recorded which).

The chain links TRBV6-1 to TRBJ2-7; D perhaps matches TRBD1 (5 bases). The CDR3 spans 14 residues. The V end lost 8 bases, the J end lost 0 bases, and 14 bases lay between the germline ends. Germline CDR1 and CDR2: MNHNS and SASEGT. CDR3 sequence reads: CASDTGSVSYEQYF. The DNA of the CDR3 is TGTGCCAGCGATACAGGCTCCGTCTCCTACGAGCAGTACTTC.

This clonotype was counted between two and nine times. The chain joins TRBV5-1 to TRBJ2-1; D is ambiguous. V shed 0 bases and J shed 0 bases, with 4 bases lying between them. The CDR3 sequence is 14 residues long. CDR1 and CDR2 (germline): SGHRS, YFSETQ. The CDR3 DNA sequence: TGCGCCAGCAGCTTGGATAACTCCTACAATGAGCAGTTCTTC. This codes for CASSLDNSYNEQFF.

This clonotype was recorded many times. The chain carries TRBV20-1 and TRBJ1-2; 10 bases match TRBD1. Germline CDR1 DFQATT, CDR2 SNEGSKA (reference sequence). CDR3 length equals 13 residues. Trimming removed 5 bases from V and 7 bases from J; junction bases left unmatched: 7. In nucleotides, the CDR3 is TGCAGTGCTTGGGTGGACAGGGGGGTTGGCTACACCTTC. Amino acid sequence: CSAWVDRGVGYTF.

There are many counts of this clonotype. This chain connects TRBV6-4 to TRBJ2-2; D might be TRBD1 (7 bases). Germline values: CDR1 MRHNA, CDR2 SNTAGT. The CDR3 runs 18 residues. V gave up 6 bases and J gave up 4 bases, with 24 bases separating them. In DNA form, the CDR3 reads TGTGCCAGCAGCCCGGGGGAAACAGGGGTTGAAGTCACCGGGGAGCTGTTTTTT. Translating gives CASSPGETGVEVTGELFF.

The rearrangement links TRBV6-5 to TRBJ2-3; no reliable D call. CDR3 length: 15 amino acids. V lost 0 bases and J lost 4, with 11 bases in between. Germline loops: CDR1 MNHEY, CDR2 SVGAGI. The CDR3 DNA is TGTGCCAGCAGTTACTCACGTGGTTTAGCAGATACGCAGTATTTT. Translated: CASSYSRGLADTQYF.

V usage is TRBV29-1 and J usage is TRBJ2-3, with 12 bases aligning to TRBD2. Trimming cost V 4 bases and J 3 bases; bases outside gene matches: 5. The germline CDR1 and CDR2 sequences are SQVTM and ANQGSEA. The length of the CDR3 is 15 residues. CDR3 sequence: CSVVTSGRRTDTQYF. As DNA, the CDR3 is TGCAGCGTTGTCACTAGCGGGAGGAGGACAGATACGCAGTATTTT.

This clonotype appeared many times. J is TRBJ1-1 and V is TRBV20-1; 8 bases map to TRBD1. CDR1 DFQATT and CDR2 SNEGSKA come from the germline V gene (reference sequence). The J segment lost 1 base and the V segment lost 5 bases, leaving 6 bases of the junction unmatched. The CDR3 covers 14 residues. CDR3 loop: CSAPGGAGNTEAFF. The CDR3 DNA reads as TGCAGTGCTCCAGGGGGCGCGGGGAACACTGAAGCTTTCTTT.

Many counts were recorded for this clonotype. CDR3 amino acids: CASSPGANSPLHF. CDR3 in DNA: TGTGCCAGCTCTCCCGGGGCTAACTCACCCCTCCACTTT. The chain has TRBV18 and TRBJ1-6, with D possibly matching TRBD1 (5 bases). Trimming stripped 6 bases from V and 10 bases from J, with 13 bases between. The germline V gene encodes CDR1 KGHSH and CDR2 LQKENI. The CDR3 has 13 amino acids.

The chain employs TRBV11-3 and TRBJ2-1; D is unresolved. Germline CDR1 reads SGHNT; CDR2 reads YENEEA. The CDR3 is 15 residues long. V lost 5 bases and J 5 bases, leaving 16 bases between the germline ends. The CDR3 coding sequence is TGTGCCAGCAGCACAATGGCTCAAAGGCACAATGAGCAGTTCTTC. It yields the protein CASSTMAQRHNEQFF.

This clonotype came up a few times. The V call is TRBV11-2, the J call TRBJ2-7, with D tentatively TRBD1 or TRBD2 (6 bases each). The germline CDR1 and CDR2 sequences are SGHAT and FQNNGV. This CDR3 is 16 amino acids long. Between the trimmed V and J ends, which lost 7 bases and 7 bases, there was a span of 26 bases. The CDR3 coding sequence is TGTGCCAGCACCACAAGCGGCGGGAACAGGGCTTGGGAGCAGTACTTC. Protein sequence: CASTTSGGNRAWEQYF.

In the case of this clonotype: This clone may be a read error of a much larger clone one base away. The V and J genes are TRBV5-1 and TRBJ2-3, with D perhaps TRBD1 or TRBD2 (5 bases each). The CDR3 has 14 amino acids. Germline CDR1 is SGHRS and CDR2 is YFSETQ. The CDR3 spells CASSLGTTTNTQYF. In DNA form, the CDR3 reads TGCGCCAGCAGCTTAGGGACCACCACAAATACGCAGTATTTT. Full variable domain (rest looked up from reference TRBV5-1 and TRBJ2-3): KAGVTQTPRYLIKTRGQQVTLSCSPISGHRSVSWYQQTPGQGLQFLFEYFSETQRNKGNFPGRFSGRQFSNSRSEMNVSTLELGDSALYLCASSLGTTTNTQYFGPGTRLTVL.

This clonotype was seen more than once but under ten times. The chain has TRBV29-1 and TRBJ2-1; 7 nucleotides align to TRBD1. V lost 6 bases, J lost 10 bases, and 3 bases stayed unmatched. CDR1 is SQVTM, CDR2 ANQGSEA, per germline. The CDR3 sequence is 10 residues long. The CDR3 region has the DNA TGCAGCGTAGGGGACAGAGAGCAGTTCTTC. Its translation: CSVGDREQFF.

A word on this clonotype: This sequence may be a read error, since a much larger clone differs from it by one base. The rearrangement uses TRBV28 and TRBJ2-3, with TRBD1 matching 7 bases. The CDR3 has 14 amino acids. The V gene's germline CDR1 is MDHEN and CDR2 SYDVKM. With V trimmed by 7 bases and J by 4 bases, 8 bases remained unmatched. CDR3 region: CASNTSTGADTQYF. The DNA for the CDR3 is TGTGCCAGCAACACCTCCACAGGGGCAGATACGCAGTATTTT.

This clonotype was counted between two and nine times. The CDR3 DNA is TGCAGTGCTAGAGGGGGACCGGGAAAGCATAATTCACCCCTCCACTTT. This translates into CSARGGPGKHNSPLHF. V usage is TRBV20-1 and J usage is TRBJ1-6; D is perhaps TRBD1 (5 bases). Germline V lookup: CDR1 DFQATT, CDR2 SNEGSKA (reference sequence). CDR3 size: 16 residues. Between the trimmed V and J ends, which lost 1 base and 5 bases, there was a span of 15 bases.

This clonotype came up a few times. This rearrangement joins TRBV7-3 to TRBJ2-3, with 13 bases lining up with TRBD2. The germline CDR1 and CDR2 sequences are SGHTA and FQGTGA. CDR3 size: 16 residues. V lost 0 bases, J lost 5 bases, and 2 bases stayed unmatched. CDR3 nucleotide sequence: TGTGCCAGCAGCTTAACAGGACTAGCGGGAGTAGATACGCAGTATTTT. Residues: CASSLTGLAGVDTQYF. The full variable domain, its missing parts supplied by reference TRBV7-3 and TRBJ2-3, is GAGVSQTPSNKVTEKGKYVELRCDPISGHTALYWYRQSLGQGPEFLIYFQGTGAADDSGLPNDRFFAVRPEGSVSTLKIQRTERGDSAVYLCASSLTGLAGVDTQYFGPGTRLTVL.

The sample holds a few counts of this clonotype. The chain employs TRBV18 and TRBJ1-1; D is possibly TRBD1 (6 bases). This CDR3 is 17 amino acids long. Germline V gene lookup returns CDR1 KGHSH and CDR2 LQKENI. The germline V and J ends were trimmed by 1 base and 0 bases, with 15 bases remaining between them. The CDR3 region has the DNA TGTGCCAGCTCACCACGAGGGGCTAGGGGGATGAACACTGAAGCTTTCTTT. As protein: CASSPRGARGMNTEAFF.

This clonotype was seen repeatedly, ten times or more. The chain has TRBV20-1 and TRBJ1-3, with D possibly TRBD1 on 6 matching bases. Germline values: CDR1 DFQATT, CDR2 SNEGSKA (reference sequence). The length of the CDR3 is 12 residues. Trimming stripped 5 bases from V and 1 base from J, with 6 bases between. The CDR3 region is CSAGTSGNTIYF. CDR3 sequence (DNA): TGCAGTGCTGGGACATCTGGAAACACCATATATTTT.